The next 21 T cell receptor beta chains were all read from a single sample in a study of blood T cell repertoires in COVID-19 (dated by TCRdb to the early 2020s). The protocol used for the library was the immunoSEQ multiplex PCR assay. As stored in TCRdb, this immuneACCESS dataset retains in-frame rearrangements with V and J assigned. A fraction of the clones does not appear; measured against another copy, unresolved V genes explain less than half of the discrepancy, and the remainder lacks a known reason. This sample lists 87,000 or so clones; roughly 90% were detected once. The ten largest clones add up to 2.5% to 3.5% of the sample. The sequenced sample consisted of peripheral blood. The receptors come from a woman in her forties or fifties with active or convalescent COVID-19.

The rearrangement uses TRBV7-2 and TRBJ1-5; the D gene is possibly TRBD1 (5 bases). Germline loops: CDR1 SGHTA, CDR2 FQGNSA. With 3 bases removed from V and 0 bases from J, the gap between germline ends came to 9 bases. This CDR3 has 15 amino acids. The CDR3 sequence is CASSLNRNSNQPQHF. CDR3 coding DNA: TGTGCCAGCAGCTTGAACAGGAATAGCAATCAGCCCCAGCATTTT.

The chain links TRBV5-8 to TRBJ1-1; tentatively, D is TRBD1 (5 bases). Trimming left V 2 bases short and J 5 bases short, with 10 bases between. The V gene's germline CDR1 is SGHTS and CDR2 YDEGEE. CDR3 length equals 13 residues. The CDR3 sequence is CASSFRGGTEAFF. The CDR3, as DNA: TGTGCCAGCAGCTTTAGGGGAGGGACTGAAGCTTTCTTT.

The rearrangement joins TRBV9 to TRBJ1-6; TRBD1 aligns across 7 bases. CDR1 and CDR2 from the germline V gene are SGDLS and YYNGEE. The CDR3 consists of 16 residues. Losses at the gene ends were 0 bases for V and 7 bases for J; bases not matched to a gene: 7. CDR3 residues: CASSVDSGGPNSPLHF. CDR3 sequence (DNA): TGTGCCAGCAGCGTAGATTCAGGGGGGCCCAATTCACCCCTCCACTTT.

V usage is TRBV5-8 and J usage is TRBJ1-5; maybe TRBD1 (6 bases). The CDR3 totals 14 residues. CDR1 is SGHTS and CDR2 is YDEGEE in the germline V gene. The V gene lost 0 bases and the J gene lost 4 bases, with 8 bases spanning the gap. In DNA form, the CDR3 reads TGTGCCAGCAGCTTGGGACAGGCGAATCAGCCCCAGCATTTT. Its protein product is CASSLGQANQPQHF.

This chain uses TRBV18 with TRBJ1-1; weak D call: TRBD1 (5 bases). The germline V and J ends were trimmed by 4 bases and 1 base, with 7 bases remaining between them. The CDR3 totals 13 residues. Germline values: CDR1 KGHSH, CDR2 LQKENI. The CDR3 region is CASSQDRNTEAFF. The CDR3 region has the DNA TGTGCCAGCTCACAAGACAGGAACACTGAAGCTTTCTTT.

The chain has TRBV10-2 and TRBJ1-2; D call uncertain. The CDR3 sequence is 13 residues long. Germline V CDR1 and CDR2: WSHSY, SAAADI. Trimming left V 9 bases short and J 6 bases short, with 17 bases between. DNA of the CDR3: TGCGCCAGTGTCGATTTCCCCCTAAATGGCTACACCTTC. It specifies CASVDFPLNGYTF.

This clone was seen only once. The rearrangement joins TRBV9 to TRBJ2-1; the match to TRBD2 covers 7 bases. Germline V gene sequence: CDR1 SGDLS, CDR2 YYNGEE. This CDR3 contains 14 residues. Trimming cost V 4 bases and J 4 bases; bases outside gene matches: 5. The CDR3 DNA is TGTGCCAGCAGCAGCACGGGAGGTTACAATGAGCAGTTCTTC. It translates to CASSSTGGYNEQFF.

This CDR3 is CASSQDSGSGVVNTQYF. The CDR3 DNA follows: TGCGCCAGCAGCCAAGATTCGGGTAGCGGGGTAGTAAATACGCAGTATTTT. The rearrangement links TRBV4-3 to TRBJ2-3; the match to TRBD2 covers 8 bases. This CDR3 spans 17 amino acids. Germline values: CDR1 LGHNA, CDR2 YSLEER. V gave up 0 bases and J gave up 7 bases; unmatched junction bases: 12.

The genes are TRBV5-5 and TRBJ1-1, with a tentative D call TRBD1 (6 bases). Germline V gene sequence: CDR1 SGHKS, CDR2 YYEKEE (reference sequence). CDR3 size: 13 residues. V was clipped by 4 bases and J by 4 bases, with 11 bases between them. In nucleotides, the CDR3 is TGTGCCAGCAGCCCCAGGGGAATCACTGAAGCTTTCTTT. This translates into CASSPRGITEAFF.

The chain has TRBV6-2 or TRBV6-3 and TRBJ2-7; 12 bases match TRBD2. The junction had 10 bases not matched to a gene; V was cut back by 1 base and J by 0 bases. This CDR3 comprises 19 residues. Per germline, CDR1 MNHEY and CDR2 SVGEGT. The DNA of the CDR3 is TGTGCCAGCAGTTACTGGGCTAGCGGGGGGGCCTTCAGCTCCTACGAGCAGTACTTC. Translating gives CASSYWASGGAFSSYEQYF.

V usage is TRBV19 and J usage is TRBJ2-7; perhaps TRBD1 as D (6 bases). Germline CDR1 is LNHDA and CDR2 is SQIVND (reference sequence). V was shortened by 4 bases and J by 1 base, with 8 bases between the two germline ends. This CDR3 comprises 13 residues. CDR3 amino acids: CASSTGASYEQYF. The DNA for the CDR3 is TGTGCCAGTAGTACAGGGGCGTCCTACGAGCAGTACTTC.

The chain is built from TRBV27 and TRBJ2-7; TRBD1 matches 7 bases. Looked up from germline, CDR1 is MNHEY and CDR2 is SMNVEV (reference sequence). Trimming took 5 bases from V and 4 from J; bases not matched to a gene: 5. The CDR3 runs 13 residues. The CDR3 DNA is TGTGCCAGCAGTCCGACAGGGAAGTACGAGCAGTACTTC. This codes for CASSPTGKYEQYF.

The chain combines TRBV3-1 (or the pseudogene TRBV3-2) with TRBJ2-5, with 14 bases identical to TRBD2. Germline V lookup: CDR1 LGHDT, CDR2 YNNKEL (reference sequence). Trimming cost V 4 bases and J 2 bases; bases outside gene matches: 3. The CDR3 runs to 16 residues. Written as DNA, the CDR3 is TGTGCCAGCAGCCCGCGACTAGCGGGGGGGCAAGAGACCCAGTACTTC. Translated: CASSPRLAGGQETQYF.

This sequence joins TRBV5-1 and TRBJ1-4; the match to TRBD1 covers 7 bases. This CDR3 is built from 15 residues. The germline V gene has CDR1 SGHRS and CDR2 YFSETQ. Germline trimming cut 4 bases from V and 4 bases from J; bases unmatched to any gene: 7. CDR3 in amino acids: CASSPGTAFNEKLFF. The CDR3 nucleotides read TGCGCCAGCAGCCCGGGGACAGCTTTTAATGAAAAACTGTTTTTT.

The chain links TRBV19 to TRBJ2-1; a possible D gene is TRBD1 (5 bases). V shed 1 base and J shed 2 bases, with 6 bases lying between them. The germline CDR1 and CDR2 sequences are LNHDA and SQIVND (reference sequence). This CDR3 spans 14 amino acids. CDR3 protein: CASSIGGTYNEQFF. The CDR3 coding sequence is TGTGCCAGTAGTATAGGGGGCACCTACAATGAGCAGTTCTTC.

This chain joins TRBV7-3 and TRBJ1-1; possible D gene TRBD1, 6 bases. Trimming removed 5 bases at V and 0 bases at J, with 10 bases between. Germline V lookup: CDR1 SGHTA, CDR2 FQGTGA. The length of the CDR3 is 14 residues. CDR3 region: CASSTGQMNTEAFF. Here the CDR3 DNA reads TGTGCCAGCAGCACGGGACAAATGAACACTGAAGCTTTCTTT.

The CDR3 sequence: CASASDRNDGYTF. The CDR3 DNA is TGTGCTAGTGCCTCAGACAGGAATGATGGCTACACCTTC. This chain joins TRBV12-5 and TRBJ1-2; perhaps TRBD1 as D (6 bases). CDR3 length equals 13 residues. The germline CDR1 and CDR2 sequences are LGHNT and FRNRAP. Trimming removed 7 bases from V and 6 bases from J, with 15 bases in between.

V gene TRBV27 combines with J gene TRBJ2-1, with TRBD1 matching 8 bases. V was pared by 6 bases and J by 6 bases, with 13 bases of the junction left unmatched. Germline CDR1 reads MNHEY; CDR2 reads SMNVEV (reference sequence). This CDR3 region has 16 residues. The CDR3 DNA reads as TGTGCCAGCAGCTCAAAGGACAGGGTAACAGCCAATGAGCAGTTCTTC. Translated: CASSSKDRVTANEQFF.

In its sample, this clone was seen once. The CDR3 sequence: CASSQAGTGVHEQYF. CDR3 coding DNA: TGCGCCAGCAGCCAGGCCGGGACAGGGGTTCACGAGCAGTACTTC. V usage is TRBV4-3 and J usage is TRBJ2-7; TRBD1 matches at 10 bases. The trim removed 3 bases at V and 5 bases at J, leaving 7 bases unmatched. The CDR3 loop spans 15 amino acids. Per germline, CDR1 LGHNA and CDR2 YSLEER.

This chain links TRBV7-2 with TRBJ2-7; maybe TRBD1 (5 bases). CDR1 is SGHTA, CDR2 FQGNSA, per germline. CDR3 length: 13 amino acids. The V end lost 2 bases, the J end lost 4 bases, and 9 bases lay between the germline ends. The CDR3 protein is CASSLSHRYEQYF. The CDR3 bases are TGTGCCAGCAGCTTAAGTCACAGGTACGAGCAGTACTTC.

This chain joins TRBV18 and TRBJ2-5, with D possibly TRBD2 on 5 matching bases. Germline V lookup: CDR1 KGHSH, CDR2 LQKENI. The ends were cut back, 6 bases at V and 1 base at J, with 12 bases in the middle. The CDR3 runs 14 residues. CDR3 protein: CASSTFSGQETQYF. As DNA, the CDR3 is TGTGCCAGCTCGACCTTCAGCGGCCAAGAGACCCAGTACTTC.